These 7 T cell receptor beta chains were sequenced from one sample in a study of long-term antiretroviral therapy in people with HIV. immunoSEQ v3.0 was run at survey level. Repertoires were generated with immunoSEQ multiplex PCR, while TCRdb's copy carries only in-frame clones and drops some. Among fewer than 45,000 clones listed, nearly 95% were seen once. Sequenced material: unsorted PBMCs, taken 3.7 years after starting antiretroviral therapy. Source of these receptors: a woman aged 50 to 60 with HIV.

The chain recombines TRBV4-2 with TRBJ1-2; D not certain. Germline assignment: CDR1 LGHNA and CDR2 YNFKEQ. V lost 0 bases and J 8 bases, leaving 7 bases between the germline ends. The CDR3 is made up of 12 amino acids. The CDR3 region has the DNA TGTGCCAGCAGCCAAGACGATACGGGCTACACCTTC. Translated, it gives CASSQDDTGYTF.

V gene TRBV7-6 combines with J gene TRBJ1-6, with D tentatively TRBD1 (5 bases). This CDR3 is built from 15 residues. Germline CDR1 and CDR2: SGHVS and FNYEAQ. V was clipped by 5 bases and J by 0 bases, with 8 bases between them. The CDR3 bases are TGTGCCAGCAGCCCAGGGAGCTCCTATAATTCACCCCTCCACTTT. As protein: CASSPGSSYNSPLHF.

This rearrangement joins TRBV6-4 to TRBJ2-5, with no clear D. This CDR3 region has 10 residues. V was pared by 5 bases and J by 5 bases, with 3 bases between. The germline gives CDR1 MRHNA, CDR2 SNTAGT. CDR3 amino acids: CASSNETQYF. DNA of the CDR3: TGTGCCAGCAGTAATGAGACCCAGTACTTC.

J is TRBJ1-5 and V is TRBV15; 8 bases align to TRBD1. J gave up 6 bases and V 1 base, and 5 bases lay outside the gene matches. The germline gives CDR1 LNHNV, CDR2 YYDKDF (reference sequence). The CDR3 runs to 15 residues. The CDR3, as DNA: TGTGCCACCAGCAGAGCAGGGGGCTTCGGTCAGCCCCAGCATTTT. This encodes CATSRAGGFGQPQHF.

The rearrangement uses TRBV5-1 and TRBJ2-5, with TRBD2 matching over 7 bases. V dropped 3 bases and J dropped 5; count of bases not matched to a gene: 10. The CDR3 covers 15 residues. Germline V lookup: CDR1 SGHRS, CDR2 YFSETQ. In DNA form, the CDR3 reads TGCGCCAGCAGCTCAAGCCCGGGGGGTTTGGAGACCCAGTACTTC. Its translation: CASSSSPGGLETQYF.

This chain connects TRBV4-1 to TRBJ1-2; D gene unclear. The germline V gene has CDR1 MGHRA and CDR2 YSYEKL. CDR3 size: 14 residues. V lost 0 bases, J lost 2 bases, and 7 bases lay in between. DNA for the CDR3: TGCGCCAGCAGCCAAGATAACGGAAACTATGGCTACACCTTC. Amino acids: CASSQDNGNYGYTF.

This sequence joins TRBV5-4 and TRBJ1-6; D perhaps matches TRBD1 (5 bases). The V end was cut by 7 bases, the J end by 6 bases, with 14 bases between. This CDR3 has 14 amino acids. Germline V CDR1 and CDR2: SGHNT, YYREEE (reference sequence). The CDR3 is CASRRGGINSPLHF. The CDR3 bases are TGTGCCAGCCGAAGGGGAGGTATTAATTCACCCCTCCACTTT.